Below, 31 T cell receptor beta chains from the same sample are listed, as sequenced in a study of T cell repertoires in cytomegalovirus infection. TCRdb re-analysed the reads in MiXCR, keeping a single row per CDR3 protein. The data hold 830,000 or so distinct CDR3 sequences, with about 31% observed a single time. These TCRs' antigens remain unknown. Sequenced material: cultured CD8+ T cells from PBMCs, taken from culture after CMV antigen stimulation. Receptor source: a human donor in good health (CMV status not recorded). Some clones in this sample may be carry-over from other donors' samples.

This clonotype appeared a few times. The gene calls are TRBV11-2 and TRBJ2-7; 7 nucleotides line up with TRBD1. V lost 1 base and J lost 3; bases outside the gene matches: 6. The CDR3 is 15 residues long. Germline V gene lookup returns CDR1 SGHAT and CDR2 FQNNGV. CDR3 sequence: CASSLARGSYYEQYV. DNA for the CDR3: TGTGCCAGCAGCTTAGCCAGGGGGTCATACTACGAGCAGTACGTC.

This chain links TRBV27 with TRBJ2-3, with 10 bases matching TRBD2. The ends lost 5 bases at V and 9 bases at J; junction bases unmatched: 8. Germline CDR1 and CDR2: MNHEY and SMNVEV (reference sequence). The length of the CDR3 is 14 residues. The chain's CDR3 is CASSHGLAEQTQYF. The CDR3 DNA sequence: TGTGCCAGCAGTCACGGACTAGCGGAGCAAACGCAGTATTTT.

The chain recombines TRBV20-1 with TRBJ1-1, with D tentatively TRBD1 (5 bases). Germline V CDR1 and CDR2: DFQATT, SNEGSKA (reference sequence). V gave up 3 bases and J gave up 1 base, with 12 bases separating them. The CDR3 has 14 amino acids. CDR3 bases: TGCAGTGCTAGCCATTTGACAGAGAACACTGAAGCTTTCTTT. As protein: CSASHLTENTEAFF.

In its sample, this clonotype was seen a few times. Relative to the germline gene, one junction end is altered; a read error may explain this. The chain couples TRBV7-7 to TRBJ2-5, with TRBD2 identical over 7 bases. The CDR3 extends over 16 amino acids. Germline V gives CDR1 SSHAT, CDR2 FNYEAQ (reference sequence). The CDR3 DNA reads TGTGCTAGCAGCCCTAGCGGCTTGCGTGTCCGGGAGACCCAGTACTTC. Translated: CASSPSGLRVRETQYF.

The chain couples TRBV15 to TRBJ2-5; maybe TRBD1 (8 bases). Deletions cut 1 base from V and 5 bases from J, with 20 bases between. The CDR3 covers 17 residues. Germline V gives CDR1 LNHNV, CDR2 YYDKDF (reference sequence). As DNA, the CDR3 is TGTGCCACCAGCAGAGCGGGGGGACAGGCCTTCAGGGAGACCCAGTACTTC. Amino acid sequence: CATSRAGGQAFRETQYF.

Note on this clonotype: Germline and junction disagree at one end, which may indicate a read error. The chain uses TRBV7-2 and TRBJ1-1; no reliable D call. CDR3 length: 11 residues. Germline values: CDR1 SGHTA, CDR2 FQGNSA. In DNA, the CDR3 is TGTGTCAGCAACCCCCACACTGAAGCTTTCTTT. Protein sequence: CVSNPHTEAFF.

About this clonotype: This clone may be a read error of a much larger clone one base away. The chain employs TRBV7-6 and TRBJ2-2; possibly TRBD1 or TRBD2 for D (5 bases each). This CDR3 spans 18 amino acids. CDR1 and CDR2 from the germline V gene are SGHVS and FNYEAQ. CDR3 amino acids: CASSGPRDGRTNTGDLFF. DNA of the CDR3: TGTGCCAGCAGCGGACCCCGGGACGGACGAACGAACACCGGGGACCTGTTTTTT.

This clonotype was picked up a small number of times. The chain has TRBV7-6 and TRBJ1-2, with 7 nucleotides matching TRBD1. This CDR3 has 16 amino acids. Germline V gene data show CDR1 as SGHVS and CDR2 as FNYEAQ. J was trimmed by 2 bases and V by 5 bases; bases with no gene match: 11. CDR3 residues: CASSPSTGTKNYGYTF. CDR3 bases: TGTGCCAGCAGCCCCTCGACAGGGACGAAAAACTATGGCTACACCTTC.

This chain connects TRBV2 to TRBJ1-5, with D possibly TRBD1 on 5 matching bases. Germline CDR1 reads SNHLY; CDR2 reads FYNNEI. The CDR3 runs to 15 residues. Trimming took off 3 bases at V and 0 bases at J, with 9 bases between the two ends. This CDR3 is CASSEGTDSNQPQHF. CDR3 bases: TGTGCCAGCAGTGAGGGGACGGATAGCAATCAGCCCCAGCATTTT.

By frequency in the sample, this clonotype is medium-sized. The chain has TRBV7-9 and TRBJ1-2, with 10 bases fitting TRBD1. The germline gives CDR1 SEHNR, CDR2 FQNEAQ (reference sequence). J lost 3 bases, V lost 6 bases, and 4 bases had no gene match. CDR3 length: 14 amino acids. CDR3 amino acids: CASSSTGGDYGYTF. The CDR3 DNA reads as TGTGCCAGCAGTTCGACAGGGGGCGACTATGGCTACACCTTC.

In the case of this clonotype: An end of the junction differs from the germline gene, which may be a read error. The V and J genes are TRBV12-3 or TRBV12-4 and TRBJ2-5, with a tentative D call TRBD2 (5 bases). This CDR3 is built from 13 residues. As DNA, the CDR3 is TGTGTCAGCAGTTTGGGTGGGGAGGAGACCCAGTACTTC. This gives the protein CVSSLGGEETQYF.

The CDR3 sequence is CASSYRAEGEQFF. CDR3 sequence (DNA): TGTGCCAGCAGTTACCGGGCAGAGGGTGAGCAGTTCTTC. This chain links TRBV6-8 with TRBJ2-1, with D tentatively TRBD2 (5 bases). The CDR3 consists of 13 residues. Germline CDR1 is MNHGY and CDR2 is SAAAGT. Trimming pared 2 bases from V and 9 bases from J, leaving 11 bases between.

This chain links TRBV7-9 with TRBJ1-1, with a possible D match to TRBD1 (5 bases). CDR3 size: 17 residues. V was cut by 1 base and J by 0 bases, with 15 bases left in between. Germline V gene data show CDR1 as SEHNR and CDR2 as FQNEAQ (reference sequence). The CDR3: CASSLDGGGHLNTEAFF. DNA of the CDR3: TGTGCCAGCAGCTTAGATGGTGGAGGACACTTGAACACTGAAGCTTTCTTT.

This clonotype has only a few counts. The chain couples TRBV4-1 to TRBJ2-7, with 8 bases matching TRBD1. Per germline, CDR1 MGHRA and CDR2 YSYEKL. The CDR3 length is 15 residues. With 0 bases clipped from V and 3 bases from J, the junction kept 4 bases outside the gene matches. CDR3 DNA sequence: TGCGCCAGCAGCCAAGATCCAGGGGGCCGCTACGAGCAGTACTTC. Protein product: CASSQDPGGRYEQYF.

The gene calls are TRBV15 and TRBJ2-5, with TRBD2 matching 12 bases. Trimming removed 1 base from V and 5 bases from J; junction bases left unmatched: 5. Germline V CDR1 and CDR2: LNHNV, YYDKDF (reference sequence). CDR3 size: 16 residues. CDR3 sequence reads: CATSRASGGVLETQYF. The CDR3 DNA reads TGTGCCACCAGCAGAGCTAGCGGGGGGGTTCTGGAGACCCAGTACTTC.

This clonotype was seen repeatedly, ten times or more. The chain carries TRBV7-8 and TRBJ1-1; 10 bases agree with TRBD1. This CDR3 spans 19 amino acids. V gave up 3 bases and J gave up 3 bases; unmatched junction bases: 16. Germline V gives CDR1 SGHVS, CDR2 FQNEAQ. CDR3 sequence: CASSFLPARQGAIDTEAFF. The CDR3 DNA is TGTGCCAGCAGCTTCCTTCCCGCTAGACAGGGGGCGATTGACACTGAAGCTTTCTTT.

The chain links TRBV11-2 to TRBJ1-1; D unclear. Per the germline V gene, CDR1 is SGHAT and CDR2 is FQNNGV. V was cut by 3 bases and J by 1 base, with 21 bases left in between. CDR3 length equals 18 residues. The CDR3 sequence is CASSFYLKGGRWNTEAFF. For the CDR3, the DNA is TGTGCCAGCAGCTTCTACCTCAAGGGCGGACGGTGGAACACTGAAGCTTTCTTT.

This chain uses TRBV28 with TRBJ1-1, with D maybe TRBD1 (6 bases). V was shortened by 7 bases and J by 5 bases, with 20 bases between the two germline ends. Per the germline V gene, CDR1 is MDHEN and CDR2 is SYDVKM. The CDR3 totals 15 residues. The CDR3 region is CASTGVGADRTEAFF. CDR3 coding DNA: TGTGCCAGCACGGGGGTGGGGGCGGATCGGACTGAAGCTTTCTTT.

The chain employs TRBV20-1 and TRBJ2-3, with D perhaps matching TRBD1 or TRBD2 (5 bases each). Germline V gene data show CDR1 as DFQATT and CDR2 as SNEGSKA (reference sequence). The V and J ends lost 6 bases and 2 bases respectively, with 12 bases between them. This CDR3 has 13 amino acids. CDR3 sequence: CSAAGTHTDTQYF. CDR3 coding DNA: TGCAGTGCCGCAGGGACCCACACAGATACGCAGTATTTT.

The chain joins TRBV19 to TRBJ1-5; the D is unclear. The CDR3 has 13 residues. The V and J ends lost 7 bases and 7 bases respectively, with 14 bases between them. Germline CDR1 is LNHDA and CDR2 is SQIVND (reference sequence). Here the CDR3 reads CASTSWLEQPQHF. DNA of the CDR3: TGTGCCAGTACCTCCTGGTTGGAACAGCCCCAGCATTTT.

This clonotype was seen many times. The CDR3 reads CASSLVVSSGRRWTEAFF. The CDR3 region has the DNA TGTGCCAGCAGCTTAGTTGTCAGCTCCGGTCGCCGTTGGACTGAAGCTTTCTTT. V and J are TRBV7-2 and TRBJ1-1; D remains ambiguous. CDR3 length: 18 amino acids. Germline assignment: CDR1 SGHTA and CDR2 FQGNSA. The V end lost 1 base, the J end lost 5 bases, and 23 bases lay between the germline ends.

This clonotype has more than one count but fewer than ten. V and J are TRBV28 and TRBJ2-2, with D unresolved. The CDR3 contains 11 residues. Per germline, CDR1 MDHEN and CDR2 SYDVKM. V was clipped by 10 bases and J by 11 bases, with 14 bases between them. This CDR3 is CATSSRSELFF. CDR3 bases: TGTGCCACCTCCTCTCGGTCTGAGCTGTTTTTT.

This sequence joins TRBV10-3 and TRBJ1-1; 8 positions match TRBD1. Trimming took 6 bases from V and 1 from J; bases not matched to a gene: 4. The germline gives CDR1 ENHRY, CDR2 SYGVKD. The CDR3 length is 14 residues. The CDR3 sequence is CAIRPGQANTEAFF. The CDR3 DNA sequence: TGTGCCATCAGGCCGGGACAGGCGAACACTGAAGCTTTCTTT.

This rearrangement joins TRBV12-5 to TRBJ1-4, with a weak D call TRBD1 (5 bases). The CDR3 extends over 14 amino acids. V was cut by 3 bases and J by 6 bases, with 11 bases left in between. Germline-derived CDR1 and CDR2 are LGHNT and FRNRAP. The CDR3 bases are TGTGCTAGTGGTTTTGGGGGTGTTGATGAAAAACTGTTTTTT. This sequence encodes CASGFGGVDEKLFF.

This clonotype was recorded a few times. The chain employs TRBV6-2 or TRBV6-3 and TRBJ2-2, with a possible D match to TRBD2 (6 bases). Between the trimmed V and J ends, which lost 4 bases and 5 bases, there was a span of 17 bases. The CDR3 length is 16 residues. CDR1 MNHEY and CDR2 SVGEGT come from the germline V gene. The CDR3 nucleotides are TGTGCCAGCAGTTTTCCGCCGGGAGCAACTACCGGGGAGCTGTTTTTT. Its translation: CASSFPPGATTGELFF.

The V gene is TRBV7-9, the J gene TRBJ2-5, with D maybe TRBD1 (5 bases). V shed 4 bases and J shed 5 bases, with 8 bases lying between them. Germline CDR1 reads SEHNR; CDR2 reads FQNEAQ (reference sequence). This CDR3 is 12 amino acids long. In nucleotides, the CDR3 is TGTGCCAGCAGCTCGAACAGGGAGACCCAGTACTTC. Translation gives CASSSNRETQYF.

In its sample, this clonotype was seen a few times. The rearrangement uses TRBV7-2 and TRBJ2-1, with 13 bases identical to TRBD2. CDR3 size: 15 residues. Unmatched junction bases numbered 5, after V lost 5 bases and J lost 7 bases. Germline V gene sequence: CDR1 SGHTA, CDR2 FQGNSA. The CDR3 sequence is CASSTSGGALNEQFF. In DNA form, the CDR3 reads TGTGCCAGCAGCACTAGCGGGGGGGCCCTGAATGAGCAGTTCTTC.

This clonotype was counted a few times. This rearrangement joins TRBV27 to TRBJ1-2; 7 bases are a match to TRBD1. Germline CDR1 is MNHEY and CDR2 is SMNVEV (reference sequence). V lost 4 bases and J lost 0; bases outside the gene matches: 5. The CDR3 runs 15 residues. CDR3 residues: CASSYRGEANYGYTF. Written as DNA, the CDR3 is TGTGCCAGCAGTTACAGGGGTGAAGCTAACTATGGCTACACCTTC.

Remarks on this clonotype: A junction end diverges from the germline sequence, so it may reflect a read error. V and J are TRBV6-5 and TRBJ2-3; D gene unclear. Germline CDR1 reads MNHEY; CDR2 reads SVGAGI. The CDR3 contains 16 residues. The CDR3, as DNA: TGTGCCAGCTGTTACCATGGAAGAGGATTCACAGATACGCAGTATTTT. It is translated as CASCYHGRGFTDTQYF.

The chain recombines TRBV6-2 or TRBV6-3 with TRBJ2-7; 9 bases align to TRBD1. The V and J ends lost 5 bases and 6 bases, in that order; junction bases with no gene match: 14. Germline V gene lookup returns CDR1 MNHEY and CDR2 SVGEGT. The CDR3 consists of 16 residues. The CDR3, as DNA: TGTGCCAGCAGTCCTGCCTCCGGGACAGGGAGTTCCGAGCAGTACGTC. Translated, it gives CASSPASGTGSSEQYV.

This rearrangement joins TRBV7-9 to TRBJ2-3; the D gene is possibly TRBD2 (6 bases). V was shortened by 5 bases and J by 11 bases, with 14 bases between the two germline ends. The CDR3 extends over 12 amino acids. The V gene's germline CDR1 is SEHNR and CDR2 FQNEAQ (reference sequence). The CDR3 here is CASSLREIVQYF. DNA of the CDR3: TGTGCCAGCAGCCTCCGGGAGATAGTGCAGTATTTT.